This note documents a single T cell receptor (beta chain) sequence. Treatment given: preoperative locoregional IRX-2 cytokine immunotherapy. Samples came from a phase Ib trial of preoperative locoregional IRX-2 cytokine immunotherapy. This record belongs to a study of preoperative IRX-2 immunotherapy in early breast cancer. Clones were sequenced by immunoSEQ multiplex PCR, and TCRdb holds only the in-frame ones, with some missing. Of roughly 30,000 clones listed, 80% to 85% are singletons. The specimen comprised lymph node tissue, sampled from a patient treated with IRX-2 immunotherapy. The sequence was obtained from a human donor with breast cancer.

CDR3 nucleotide sequence: TGTGCCAGCAGTTACTCTCTACACAATGAGCAGTTCTTC. Amino acids: CASSYSLHNEQFF. The rearrangement joins TRBV6-8 to TRBJ2-1; D is ambiguous. The CDR3 spans 13 residues. Germline CDR1 and CDR2: MNHGY and SAAAGT. Deletions cut 0 bases from V and 5 bases from J, with 5 bases between.